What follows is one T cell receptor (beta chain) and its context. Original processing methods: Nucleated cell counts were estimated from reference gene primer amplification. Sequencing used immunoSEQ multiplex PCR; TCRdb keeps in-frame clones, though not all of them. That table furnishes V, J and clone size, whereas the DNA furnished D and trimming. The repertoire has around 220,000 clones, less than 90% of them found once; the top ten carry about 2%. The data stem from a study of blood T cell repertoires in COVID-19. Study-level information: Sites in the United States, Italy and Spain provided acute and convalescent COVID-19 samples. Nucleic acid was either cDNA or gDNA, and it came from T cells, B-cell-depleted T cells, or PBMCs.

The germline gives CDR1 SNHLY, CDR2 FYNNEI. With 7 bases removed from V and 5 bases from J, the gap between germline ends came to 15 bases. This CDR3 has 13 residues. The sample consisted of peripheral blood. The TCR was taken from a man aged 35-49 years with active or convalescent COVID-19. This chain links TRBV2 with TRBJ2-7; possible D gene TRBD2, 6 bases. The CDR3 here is CASTKGPGDEQYF. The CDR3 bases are TGTGCCAGCACGAAGGGGCCGGGGGACGAGCAGTACTTC. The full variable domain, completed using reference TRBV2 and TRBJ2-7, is EPEVTQTPSHQVTQMGQEVILRCVPISNHLYFYWYRQILGQKVEFLVSFYNNEISEKSEIFDDQFSVERPDGSNFTLKIRSTKLEDSAMYFCASTKGPGDEQYFGPGTRLTVT.